These 21 T cell receptor beta chains came from one sample sequenced in a study of cytomegalovirus exposure and HLA in healthy donors. Primers for the PCR totalled 60 Vbeta and 13 Jbeta. The protocol was immunoSEQ multiplex PCR, while the TCRdb copy is restricted to in-frame clones and leaves out a portion. The sample has some 150,000 clones, roughly 68% seen once; the top ten hold around 4.7%. The sequenced sample consisted of PBMCs. Receptors originate from a man in his sixties in good health and CMV-seronegative.

The chain couples TRBV5-4 to TRBJ2-1; no firm D call. There are 15 residues in the CDR3. The V gene's germline CDR1 is SGHNT and CDR2 YYREEE (reference sequence). The ends were cut back, 0 bases at V and 0 bases at J, with 7 bases in the middle. For the CDR3, the DNA is TGTGCCAGCAGCTTGGAAGCGACCTCCTACAATGAGCAGTTCTTC. This codes for CASSLEATSYNEQFF.

J is TRBJ2-1 and V is TRBV5-4; 11 bases line up with TRBD1. The ends lost 2 bases at V and 7 bases at J; junction bases unmatched: 5. The CDR3 runs 15 residues. In germline, CDR1 is SGHNT, CDR2 YYREEE (reference sequence). CDR3 DNA: TGTGCCAGCAGCTTACCGGGACAGGGGGTTAATGAGCAGTTCTTC. It translates to CASSLPGQGVNEQFF.

This rearrangement joins TRBV6-5 to TRBJ1-6; D unclear. Germline V gene sequence: CDR1 MNHEY, CDR2 SVGAGI. V lost 3 bases to trimming and J lost 0 bases, with 9 bases between them. This CDR3 region has 16 residues. This CDR3 is CASSYKRSSYNSPLHF. The CDR3 coding sequence is TGTGCCAGCAGTTATAAGCGGAGCTCCTATAATTCACCCCTCCACTTT.

The V call is TRBV11-1, the J call TRBJ2-7, with TRBD1 identical over 11 bases. This CDR3 has 14 amino acids. V trimming: 6 bases; J trimming: 5 bases; junction bases outside the gene matches: 6. CDR1 is SGHAT, CDR2 FQDESV, per germline (reference sequence). The CDR3: CASSRDRGSHEQYF. The DNA of the CDR3 is TGTGCCAGCAGTCGGGACAGGGGGTCCCACGAGCAGTACTTC. The variable domain in full, with the rest retrieved from reference TRBV11-1 and TRBJ2-7, is EAEVAQSPRYKITEKSQAVAFWCDPISGHATLYWYRQILGQGPELLVQFQDESVVDDSQLPKDRFSAERLKGVDSTLKIQPAELGDSAMYLCASSRDRGSHEQYFGPGTRLTVT.

In its sample, this clone was seen a few times. CDR3 nucleotides: TGTGCCAGCGCGACAGGGTACCACGAGCAGTACTTC. This sequence encodes CASATGYHEQYF. The V and J genes are TRBV28 and TRBJ2-7; 7 bases fit TRBD1. The CDR3 covers 12 residues. The J segment lost 5 bases and the V segment lost 8 bases, leaving 6 bases of the junction unmatched. Germline values: CDR1 MDHEN, CDR2 SYDVKM. Combining the CDR3 with reference TRBV28 and TRBJ2-7 gives the whole variable domain DVKVTQSSRYLVKRTGEKVFLECVQDMDHENMFWYRQDPGLGLRLIYFSYDVKMKEKGDIPEGYSVSREKKERFSLILESASTNQTSMYLCASATGYHEQYFGPGTRLTVT.

This chain links TRBV5-1 with TRBJ2-1; TRBD2 agrees at 10 bases. The CDR3 contains 15 residues. After removal of 0 bases from V and 6 bases from J, the junction contained 3 bases not matched to a gene. CDR1 is SGHRS and CDR2 is YFSETQ in the germline V gene. CDR3 sequence (DNA): TGCGCCAGCAGCTTGGCCGGGACTAGCGTCAATGAGCAGTTCTTC. This codes for CASSLAGTSVNEQFF.

This clone was counted between two and nine times. The V and J genes are TRBV5-4 and TRBJ2-5; 7 nucleotides match TRBD2. Trimming took 3 bases from V and 1 from J; bases not matched to a gene: 3. Germline V lookup: CDR1 SGHNT, CDR2 YYREEE (reference sequence). This CDR3 has 14 residues. The CDR3 spells CASSWTRLQETQYF. In DNA form, the CDR3 reads TGTGCCAGCAGCTGGACTAGACTCCAAGAGACCCAGTACTTC. Full variable domain (remainder filled in from reference TRBV5-4 and TRBJ2-5): ETGVTQSPTHLIKTRGQQVTLRCSSQSGHNTVSWYQQALGQGPQFIFQYYREEENGRGNFPPRFSGLQFPNYSSELNVNALELDDSALYLCASSWTRLQETQYFGPGTRLLVL.

The chain couples TRBV5-4 to TRBJ2-5; D unclear. Per germline, CDR1 SGHNT and CDR2 YYREEE (reference sequence). The CDR3 has 14 residues. Trimming shortened V by 4 bases and J by 5 bases, and 15 bases separated the two germline ends. The DNA for the CDR3 is TGTGCCAGCAGCCCGGAGCCGGCGGTGGAGACCCAGTACTTC. Residues: CASSPEPAVETQYF.

This chain joins TRBV4-1 and TRBJ2-2; TRBD2 aligns across 12 bases. V trimming: 4 bases; J trimming: 4 bases; junction bases outside the gene matches: 4. Germline V gives CDR1 MGHRA, CDR2 YSYEKL. The CDR3 is made up of 16 amino acids. The CDR3 spells CASSLGLAGRTGELFF. The CDR3 region has the DNA TGCGCCAGCAGCCTCGGACTAGCGGGGCGCACCGGGGAGCTGTTTTTT.

This rearrangement joins TRBV28 to TRBJ2-2, with a possible D match to TRBD2 (6 bases). V shed 11 bases and J shed 7 bases, with 23 bases lying between them. Looked up from germline, CDR1 is MDHEN and CDR2 is SYDVKM. The CDR3 totals 15 residues. CDR3: CAGRRAGEWSGELFF. In DNA form, the CDR3 reads TGTGCCGGTAGGAGGGCAGGCGAATGGAGCGGGGAGCTGTTTTTT.

V usage is TRBV6-1 and J usage is TRBJ1-2; D uncertain. This CDR3 is 13 amino acids long. V lost 1 base to trimming and J lost 8 bases, with 11 bases between them. The germline V gene encodes CDR1 MNHNS and CDR2 SASEGT. The CDR3 here is CASSEVRGEGYTF. The DNA for the CDR3 is TGTGCCAGCAGTGAAGTCCGGGGAGAGGGCTACACCTTC.

This chain links TRBV28 with TRBJ1-1; D may be TRBD1 (6 bases). Deletions cut 5 bases from V and 4 bases from J, with 20 bases between. Germline CDR1 reads MDHEN; CDR2 reads SYDVKM. The CDR3 contains 16 residues. CDR3 DNA sequence: TGTGCCAGCAGTGTATCACAGGGCCCGCTCAGCACTGAAGCTTTCTTT. Encoded protein: CASSVSQGPLSTEAFF.

The chain combines TRBV4-2 with TRBJ1-5; D is undetermined. In germline, CDR1 is LGHNA, CDR2 YNFKEQ. V lost 0 bases, J lost 4 bases, and 4 bases lay in between. The CDR3 runs to 13 residues. The CDR3 DNA reads TGTGCCAGCAGCCAAGACCGTAATCAGCCCCAGCATTTT. Its translation is CASSQDRNQPQHF.

This clone was counted a few times. J is TRBJ2-2 and V is TRBV19, with D perhaps matching TRBD2 (6 bases). V was cut by 1 base and J by 7 bases, with 13 bases left in between. CDR1 is LNHDA, CDR2 SQIVND, per germline (reference sequence). This CDR3 spans 15 amino acids. The CDR3 here is CASSIGLAILGELFF. In DNA form, the CDR3 reads TGTGCCAGTAGTATAGGTCTAGCGATTCTCGGGGAGCTGTTTTTT.

This clone was detected a few times. The chain links TRBV11-3 to TRBJ2-3; D remains unclear. Germline CDR1 and CDR2: SGHNT and YENEEA. Trimming stripped 5 bases from V and 0 bases from J, with 9 bases between. The CDR3 runs to 14 residues. CDR3 protein: CASSQSRSTDTQYF. As DNA, the CDR3 is TGTGCCAGCAGCCAATCTCGGAGCACAGATACGCAGTATTTT. Based on the CDR3 plus reference TRBV11-3 and TRBJ2-3, the full variable domain is EAGVVQSPRYKIIEKKQPVAFWCNPISGHNTLYWYLQNLGQGPELLIRYENEEAVDDSQLPKDRFSAERLKGVDSTLKIQPAELGDSAVYLCASSQSRSTDTQYFGPGTRLTVL.

The chain links TRBV5-4 to TRBJ1-2, with TRBD1 matching over 9 bases. Germline CDR1 is SGHNT and CDR2 is YYREEE (reference sequence). The junction had 5 bases not matched to a gene; V was cut back by 4 bases and J by 4 bases. CDR3 length: 14 amino acids. The CDR3 spells CASSLTTGGYGYTF. Written as DNA, the CDR3 is TGTGCCAGCAGCCTGACGACAGGGGGCTATGGCTACACCTTC.

Only a few counts were recorded for this clone. The rearrangement joins TRBV5-8 to TRBJ2-7; tentatively, D is TRBD1 (6 bases). The CDR3 extends over 12 amino acids. Trimming took off 7 bases at V and 3 bases at J, with 11 bases between the two ends. Germline assignment: CDR1 SGHTS and CDR2 YDEGEE. This CDR3 is CASGRTDYEQYF. CDR3 DNA sequence: TGTGCCAGCGGTAGGACAGACTACGAGCAGTACTTC.

This clone was observed a handful of times. The V gene is TRBV19, the J gene TRBJ2-2; the match to TRBD2 covers 8 bases. The ends lost 0 bases at V and 0 bases at J; junction bases unmatched: 6. Per the germline V gene, CDR1 is LNHDA and CDR2 is SQIVND (reference sequence). The CDR3 consists of 18 residues. CDR3 in amino acids: CASSIEGLAGSNTGELFF. The CDR3 DNA is TGTGCCAGTAGTATAGAGGGGCTAGCGGGCTCGAACACCGGGGAGCTGTTTTTT.

The chain employs TRBV30 and TRBJ2-2; 16 bases are shared with TRBD2. Trimming at V came to 3 bases and at J to 1 base, leaving 11 bases not matched to a gene. Looked up from germline, CDR1 is GTSNPN and CDR2 is SVGIG (reference sequence). The CDR3 loop spans 20 amino acids. CDR3 amino acids: CAWSRYTGLAGGGNTGELFF. CDR3 coding DNA: TGTGCCTGGAGCAGATATACGGGACTAGCGGGAGGGGGGAACACCGGGGAGCTGTTTTTT.

The chain is built from TRBV5-4 and TRBJ2-2, with TRBD2 identical over 8 bases. This CDR3 contains 15 residues. CDR1 and CDR2 from the germline V gene are SGHNT and YYREEE (reference sequence). The J segment lost 5 bases and the V segment lost 1 base, leaving 4 bases of the junction unmatched. The CDR3 region is CASSLPAGETGELFF. CDR3 DNA: TGTGCCAGCAGCTTGCCAGCGGGAGAGACCGGGGAGCTGTTTTTT.

The chain has TRBV12-5 and TRBJ2-3, with a tentative D call TRBD2 (6 bases). Between the trimmed V and J ends, which lost 6 bases and 0 bases, there was a span of 22 bases. There are 18 residues in the CDR3. Germline CDR1 is LGHNT and CDR2 is FRNRAP. The CDR3 spells CASGRFPGDWYSTDTQYF. In DNA, the CDR3 is TGTGCTAGTGGCCGCTTTCCTGGGGACTGGTATAGCACAGATACGCAGTATTTT.